This T cell receptor (beta chain) was profiled in a study of shared clonotypes between healthy human individuals. Findings and limits, study-wide: Inspection by rarefaction showed sorted-subset sequencing to be incomplete despite large depth. The sharing of approximately 4.6% of naive CD4 clonotypes was seen across a few donors.

The ends were cut back, 2 bases at V and 2 bases at J, with 14 bases in the middle. This CDR3 region has 16 residues. Germline V gene lookup returns CDR1 SGDLS and CDR2 YYNGEE. About this clone itself: Its antigen is unknown.

The data were produced by immunoSEQ multiplex PCR, yet TCRdb's version contains in-frame clones alone and is incomplete. The table has about 2,500,000 clones, 90% to 95% seen once. The receptor comes from a man aged 18 to 29 in good health. The gene calls are TRBV9 and TRBJ1-5; D may be TRBD1 (6 bases). The specimen was naive CD4+ T cells sorted from blood. Subset noted: CD45RA+ positively selected. The CDR3 loop is CASSVLQGVGNQPQHF. As DNA, the CDR3 is TGTGCCAGCAGCGTCCTACAGGGTGTGGGCAATCAGCCCCAGCATTTT.